A single T cell receptor beta chain is shown here with its context. This clonotype was counted many times. The clone's antigen remains unknown. The sample holds no much larger clone one base away, and base qualities are not on file. This entry comes from a study of early T cells in non-severe SARS-CoV-2 infection (dated by TCRdb to the early 2020s). With respect to the entire study: Because TCR sequencing relied on bulk RNA taken from unsorted whole blood, pairing of alpha and beta chains was not possible. The research as a whole found: VDJdb matching was skewed toward anti-spike CD8 responses and likely underestimated virus-specific expansions by missing private and CD4 specificities.

The library was produced with 5' RACE. TCRdb lists the instrument as NextSeq 500. Unique molecular identifiers were attached to individual cDNA molecules in the TCR library protocol so that sequencing error and PCR bias could be corrected. Both TCR alpha and beta chains were sequenced, and tight co-correlation was observed between alpha and beta sequence abundances in each sample. As for the authors' bioinformatics: V gene, J gene and CDR3 annotation of TCR sequences was performed with Decombinator V4. Expanded TCRs were defined as changing significantly between any two time points under a Poisson model with p below 0.0001. TCR abundances were normalised to the total number of TCRs sequenced per sample and expressed as counts per million. TRAV1-2 paired with TRAJ12, TRAJ20 or TRAJ33 defined MAIT TCRs, while TRAV10 paired with TRAJ18 defined iNKT TCRs. VDJdb, accessed on 1 November 2021, was searched for TCRs annotated for CMV, EBV and SARS-CoV-2, and TCRs annotated for more than one antigen were excluded. TCRdb trimmed the raw reads at Q25, called clones with MiXCR and kept productive beta chains. Rows matching on CDR3 protein sequence are summarized as one entry with the most common DNA and genes. What appears here as the V and J calls and clone size reflects TCRdb's work, not the paper's. In this sample the table shows around 80,000 distinct CDR3 sequences, around 13% of which occur a single time. The ten largest account for about 1.5% of the sample.

The CDR3 has 16 amino acids, counting the end cysteine and phenylalanine. Only the CDR3 DNA is retained, 48 bases long and in frame from the first base. The germline V gene (reference sequence) sets CDR1 to MNHEY and CDR2 to SMNVEV. V is trimmed back by 5 bases and J by 0 bases, and the junction contains 10 bases that no gene match accounts for. The study was a case-control design nested within a healthcare worker cohort in London, UK, with weekly nasopharyngeal swab PCR tests and blood sampling. Between 23 and 31 March 2020, the week of the UK lockdown, healthcare workers were enrolled and then followed up weekly for as long as 16 weeks.

Sequences were obtained from whole blood. The chain joins TRBV27 to TRBJ2-7; 7 central nucleotides agree with TRBD2. The receptor was derived from an adult who was a healthcare worker with PCR-confirmed SARS-CoV-2 infection or an uninfected control (not recorded which). CDR3 sequence: CASSPVRASGSYEQYF. The DNA sequence is as follows: TGTGCCAGCAGTCCGGTTCGGGCTAGCGGCTCCTACGAGCAGTACTTC.